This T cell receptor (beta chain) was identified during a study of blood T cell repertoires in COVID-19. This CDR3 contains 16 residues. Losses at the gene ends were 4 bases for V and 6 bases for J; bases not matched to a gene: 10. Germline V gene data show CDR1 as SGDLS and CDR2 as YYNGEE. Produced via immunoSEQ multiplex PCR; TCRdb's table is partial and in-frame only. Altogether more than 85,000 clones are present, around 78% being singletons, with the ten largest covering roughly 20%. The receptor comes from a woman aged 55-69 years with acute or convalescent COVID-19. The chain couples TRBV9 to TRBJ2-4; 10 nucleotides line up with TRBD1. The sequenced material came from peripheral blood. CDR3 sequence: CASSLKGQGELNIQYF. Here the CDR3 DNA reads TGTGCCAGCAGCTTGAAAGGACAGGGGGAGTTAAACATTCAGTACTTC.